This entry lists 16 T cell receptor beta chains sequenced from one sample in a study of blood T cell repertoires in COVID-19. The protocol was immunoSEQ multiplex PCR, while the TCRdb copy is restricted to in-frame clones and leaves out a portion. The data show roughly 290,000 clones, around 89% seen once. The sequencing sample was made of PBMCs or T cells enriched from blood (not recorded which). The receptors derive from a woman aged 18-29 years with acute COVID-19.

The genes are TRBV18 and TRBJ2-7, with TRBD2 matching 8 bases. The germline V gene has CDR1 KGHSH and CDR2 LQKENI. The CDR3 extends over 16 amino acids. V trimming: 0 bases; J trimming: 7 bases; junction bases outside the gene matches: 11. The chain's CDR3 is CASSPPGRAGVREQYF. The CDR3 DNA reads as TGTGCCAGCTCACCACCGGGACGAGCGGGAGTGCGTGAGCAGTACTTC.

The rearrangement joins TRBV4-2 to TRBJ2-1; no clear D gene. Germline V gene lookup returns CDR1 LGHNA and CDR2 YNFKEQ. V lost 3 bases to trimming and J lost 4 bases, with 10 bases between them. The CDR3 has 14 residues. The CDR3 DNA follows: TGTGCCAGCAGCCACAGTCTGTCTTACAATGAGCAGTTCTTC. It yields the protein CASSHSLSYNEQFF.

The V gene is TRBV5-1, the J gene TRBJ1-1; D might be TRBD1 (6 bases). The CDR3 loop spans 15 amino acids. CDR1 is SGHRS and CDR2 is YFSETQ in the germline V gene. Between the trimmed V and J ends, which lost 3 bases and 1 base, there was a span of 13 bases. In DNA, the CDR3 is TGCGCCAGCAGCTCTCTTAGGGACACGAACACTGAAGCTTTCTTT. Amino acid sequence: CASSSLRDTNTEAFF.

The V gene is TRBV11-2, the J gene TRBJ2-1; D may be TRBD2 (5 bases). The CDR3 sequence is 16 residues long. Germline V gene sequence: CDR1 SGHAT, CDR2 FQNNGV. V was shortened by 2 bases and J by 0 bases, with 11 bases between the two germline ends. CDR3 loop: CASSLFASSSYNEQFF. DNA for the CDR3: TGTGCCAGCAGCTTATTCGCTAGCAGCTCCTACAATGAGCAGTTCTTC.

J is TRBJ2-3 and V is TRBV7-9, with 9 bases identical to TRBD1. In germline, CDR1 is SEHNR, CDR2 FQNEAQ (reference sequence). V lost 5 bases to trimming and J lost 5 bases; unmatched junction nucleotides: 5. The CDR3 runs 14 residues. The CDR3 region has the DNA TGTGCCAGCAGCGGTTGGACAGGGGTAGATACGCAGTATTTT. This codes for CASSGWTGVDTQYF.

The chain has TRBV19 and TRBJ1-5, with D possibly being TRBD1 (6 bases). Germline V gene data show CDR1 as LNHDA and CDR2 as SQIVND (reference sequence). V lost 5 bases to trimming and J lost 0 bases, with 11 bases between them. This CDR3 has 15 amino acids. CDR3 sequence: CASSSDRLSNQPQHF. The CDR3 coding sequence is TGTGCCAGTAGTTCCGACAGGCTTAGCAATCAGCCCCAGCATTTT.

DNA of the CDR3: TGTGCCAGCAGTTTATCCGGAGACGGCAATGAGCAGTTCTTC. Translating gives CASSLSGDGNEQFF. V and J are TRBV28 and TRBJ2-1; D remains ambiguous. CDR1 and CDR2 (germline): MDHEN, SYDVKM. Between the trimmed V and J ends, which lost 1 base and 6 bases, there was a span of 10 bases. This CDR3 has 14 residues.

The genes are TRBV24-1 and TRBJ2-3, with TRBD1 matching over 10 bases. Germline V gene lookup returns CDR1 KGHDR and CDR2 SFDVKD. This CDR3 region has 16 residues. The V gene end was trimmed by 4 bases and the J gene end by 4 bases; junction bases not matched to a gene: 7. In DNA form, the CDR3 reads TGTGCCACCAGTGAAAGCGGGACAGGGGAGGCAGATACGCAGTATTTT. Amino acid sequence: CATSESGTGEADTQYF.

This chain joins TRBV27 and TRBJ2-3, with D perhaps matching TRBD2 (5 bases). There are 14 residues in the CDR3. Germline CDR1 is MNHEY and CDR2 is SMNVEV (reference sequence). Trimming left V 5 bases short and J 2 bases short, with 11 bases between. CDR3 sequence (DNA): TGTGCCAGCAGTCGGGGATACGACACAGATACGCAGTATTTT. Translated: CASSRGYDTDTQYF.

The V gene is TRBV9, the J gene TRBJ2-7; weak D call: TRBD2 (5 bases). This CDR3 is built from 14 residues. CDR1 SGDLS and CDR2 YYNGEE come from the germline V gene. V lost 0 bases to trimming and J lost 5 bases, with 12 bases between them. DNA of the CDR3: TGTGCCAGCAGCGTAGGCGGACTTTCGAACGAGCAGTACTTC. Translating it yields CASSVGGLSNEQYF.

CDR3 residues: CASSLVPAGHEQYF. The CDR3 nucleotides read TGTGCCAGCAGCTTAGTCCCCGCGGGCCACGAGCAGTACTTC. This chain joins TRBV11-2 and TRBJ2-7; possibly TRBD2 for D (5 bases). V was shortened by 1 base and J by 5 bases, with 12 bases between the two germline ends. The CDR3 loop spans 14 amino acids. Germline assignment: CDR1 SGHAT and CDR2 FQNNGV.

By frequency in the sample, this clone is medium-sized. The V gene is TRBV7-9, the J gene TRBJ2-5; TRBD1 is a possible D gene (6 bases). The CDR3 has 14 amino acids. V shed 1 base and J shed 5 bases, with 11 bases lying between them. The germline gives CDR1 SEHNR, CDR2 FQNEAQ (reference sequence). The CDR3 is CASSLEQGWETQYF. The CDR3 coding sequence is TGTGCCAGCAGCTTAGAACAGGGTTGGGAGACCCAGTACTTC.

In DNA form, the CDR3 reads TGTGCCAGCAGTGAGACACATCAAGAGACCCAGTACTTC. This encodes CASSETHQETQYF. The chain uses TRBV6-1 and TRBJ2-5; no firm D call. Germline CDR1 is MNHNS and CDR2 is SASEGT. The CDR3 contains 13 residues. V was cut by 3 bases and J by 2 bases, with 7 bases left in between.

The rearrangement uses TRBV19 and TRBJ1-1; D is unclear. This CDR3 region has 15 residues. Trimming took 3 bases from V and 0 from J, leaving 11 bases between them. Germline CDR1 LNHDA, CDR2 SQIVND (reference sequence). The CDR3 coding sequence is TGTGCCAGTAGTATGAGGCAGTTTCTGAACACTGAAGCTTTCTTT. It is translated as CASSMRQFLNTEAFF.

This rearrangement joins TRBV14 to TRBJ2-5; TRBD2 aligns across 11 bases. Germline CDR1 and CDR2: SGHDN and FVKESK. The V segment lost 2 bases and the J segment 5 bases; nucleotides outside the gene matches: 13. This CDR3 comprises 18 residues. CDR3 in amino acids: CASSQRGLAGAVGETQYF. The CDR3 region has the DNA TGTGCCAGCAGCCAAAGAGGACTAGCGGGTGCTGTTGGGGAGACCCAGTACTTC.

This chain joins TRBV7-6 and TRBJ1-3; TRBD1 aligns across 7 bases. The germline CDR1 and CDR2 sequences are SGHVS and FNYEAQ. The V gene end was trimmed by 2 bases and the J gene end by 2 bases; junction bases not matched to a gene: 3. The CDR3 is 15 residues long. In DNA, the CDR3 is TGTGCCAGCAGCTTAACGACAGGGACTGGAAACACCATATATTTT. This translates into CASSLTTGTGNTIYF.